The clone carrying this T cell receptor (beta chain) showed up many times. Using immunoSEQ multiplex PCR, the repertoire was profiled, and TCRdb retains in-frame clones only, with some absent. The table lists around 200,000 clones, around 81% of them singletons. The sample belongs to a study of blood T cell repertoires in COVID-19. Study as a whole: Researchers got acute and convalescent COVID-19 samples from the United States, Italy and Spain.

The sequence was collected from a woman in her thirties or forties with acute COVID-19. The material sequenced was PBMCs or T cells enriched from blood (not recorded which).

CDR3 sequence: CASSLEDGQTMGNTIYF. For the CDR3, the DNA is TGTGCCAGCAGTTTAGAGGATGGACAGACTATGGGAAACACCATATATTTT. V is TRBV28 and J is TRBJ1-3; maybe TRBD1 (6 bases). CDR3 length: 17 amino acids. Looked up from germline, CDR1 is MDHEN and CDR2 is SYDVKM. With 2 bases removed from V and 4 bases from J, the gap between germline ends came to 18 bases.